These T cell receptor beta chains were read from a single sample in a study of T cell responses to AZD1222 COVID-19 vaccine. Libraries were prepared by immunoSEQ multiplex PCR; TCRdb keeps only in-frame clonotypes and omits some of them. This sample has about 150,000 clones; 80% to 90% occur once, and the top ten carry about a tenth. Here the sequenced sample was peripheral blood, taken 28 days after the second AZD1222 dose. The source is an adult who received the AZD1222 COVID-19 vaccine. Each CDR3 is given with its conserved first and last residue. The D gene is left open where the match is weak. Where a row states a size, it is once, few, many or the class of an expanded clone; other rows omit it.

V: TRBV19
J: TRBJ2-1
D: TRBD1
size: once
CDR3: CASSIKWVVGQSYNEQFF
DNA: TGTGCCAGTAGTATTAAGTGGGTAGTGGGACAGTCCTACAATGAGCAGTTCTTC

V: TRBV6-5
J: TRBJ1-1
D: TRBD1
size: .
CDR3: CASSGQVGEAFF
DNA: TGTGCCAGCAGCGGACAGGTAGGAGAAGCTTTCTTT

V: TRBV5-6
J: TRBJ1-1
D: TRBD1
size: .
CDR3: CASSSLTGLMRDTEAFF
DNA: TGTGCCAGCAGCTCCTTGACAGGGTTAATGAGGGACACTGAAGCTTTCTTT

V: TRBV27
J: TRBJ2-6
D: .
size: .
CDR3: CASSLQFSGANVLTF
DNA: TGTGCCAGCAGCCTACAGTTCTCTGGGGCCAACGTCCTGACTTTC

V: TRBV19
J: TRBJ2-2
D: TRBD1
size: once
CDR3: CASSMGQGAGTGELFF
DNA: TGTGCCAGTAGTATGGGACAGGGGGCAGGCACCGGGGAGCTGTTTTTT

V: TRBV9
J: TRBJ2-1
D: .
size: .
CDR3: CASSVDPRGYDNEQFF
DNA: TGTGCCAGCAGCGTAGATCCAAGGGGATACGACAATGAGCAGTTCTTC

V: TRBV6-5
J: TRBJ2-7
D: .
size: .
CDR3: CASAYESYPNYEQYF
DNA: TGTGCCAGCGCCTATGAGTCTTACCCCAACTACGAGCAGTACTTC

V: TRBV2
J: TRBJ1-1
D: TRBD1
size: once
CDR3: CASSEARTGGLGGLF
DNA: TGTGCCAGCAGTGAAGCGAGGACAGGGGGCTTAGGTGGTCTCTTT

V: TRBV19
J: TRBJ2-1
D: TRBD2
size: .
CDR3: CASSMAGTITNEQFF
DNA: TGTGCCAGTAGTATGGCCGGGACTATTACGAATGAGCAGTTCTTC

V: TRBV6-4
J: TRBJ1-6
D: .
size: .
CDR3: CASSLTTYNSPLHF
DNA: TGTGCCAGCAGTTTGACCACATACAATTCACCCCTCCACTTT

V: TRBV2
J: TRBJ2-7
D: .
size: few
CDR3: CASTAGSVYEQYF
DNA: TGTGCCAGCACTGCGGGCTCTGTTTACGAGCAGTACTTC

V: TRBV5-1
J: TRBJ1-4
D: .
size: .
CDR3: CASSLNSPRGEKLFF
DNA: TGCGCCAGCAGCTTGAATTCCCCCAGGGGTGAAAAACTGTTTTTT

V: TRBV7-2
J: TRBJ2-2
D: .
size: .
CDR3: CASSHPMAGELFF
DNA: TGTGCCAGCAGCCACCCAATGGCCGGGGAGCTGTTTTTT

V: TRBV5-4
J: TRBJ2-4
D: TRBD1
size: .
CDR3: CASSNRDRDKNIQYF
DNA: TGTGCCAGCAGCAACCGGGACAGGGACAAAAACATTCAGTACTTC

V: TRBV18
J: TRBJ2-2
D: TRBD2
size: once
CDR3: CASSPRSGGANTGELFF
DNA: TGTGCCAGCTCCCCGCGCAGCGGGGGCGCGAACACCGGGGAGCTGTTTTTT

V: TRBV7-2
J: TRBJ1-5
D: .
size: .
CDR3: CASSLRGQGANQPQHF
DNA: TGTGCCAGCAGCTTACGGGGGCAGGGAGCCAATCAGCCCCAGCATTTT

V: TRBV7-8
J: TRBJ2-7
D: TRBD1
size: .
CDR3: CASSLDRVYEQYF
DNA: TGTGCCAGCAGCTTGGACAGGGTCTACGAGCAGTACTTC

V: TRBV19
J: TRBJ1-2
D: TRBD1
size: once
CDR3: CASSISSGTDYGYTF
DNA: TGTGCCAGTAGTATTAGCTCGGGGACAGACTATGGCTACACCTTC

V: TRBV27
J: TRBJ2-7
D: TRBD1
size: .
CDR3: CASSFLSDRGSYEQYF
DNA: TGTGCCAGCAGTTTCCTCTCGGACAGGGGTTCCTACGAGCAGTACTTC

V: TRBV7-2
J: TRBJ2-1
D: TRBD2
size: few
CDR3: CASSLGREGPHEQFF
DNA: TGTGCCAGCAGCTTAGGGAGGGAGGGCCCTCATGAGCAGTTCTTC

V: TRBV4-1
J: TRBJ2-3
D: .
size: .
CDR3: CASSQVGTGLIQYF
DNA: TGCGCCAGCAGCCAAGTGGGGACTGGGCTCATTCAGTATTTT

V: TRBV6-7
J: TRBJ2-7
D: .
size: .
CDR3: CARYLSYEQYF
DNA: TGTGCCAGGTATTTGAGCTACGAGCAGTACTTC

V: TRBV6-5
J: TRBJ1-1
D: .
size: .
CDR3: CASRLTSNTEAFF
DNA: TGTGCCAGCAGATTAACATCGAACACTGAAGCTTTCTTT

V: TRBV6-1
J: TRBJ1-5
D: .
size: .
CDR3: CASSTGKFQPQHF
DNA: TGTGCCAGCAGTACCGGGAAGTTTCAGCCCCAGCATTTT

V: TRBV6-5
J: TRBJ1-2
D: TRBD1
size: .
CDR3: CASRPGQGSNYGYTF
DNA: TGTGCCAGCAGACCGGGACAGGGTTCTAACTATGGCTACACCTTC

V: TRBV28
J: TRBJ1-5
D: .
size: .
CDR3: CASSLSTGGNQPQHF
DNA: TGTGCCAGCAGTTTATCCACCGGAGGCAATCAGCCCCAGCATTTT

V: TRBV6-2/TRBV6-3
J: TRBJ2-5
D: TRBD2
size: .
CDR3: CASSYQLAGFQETQYF
DNA: TGTGCCAGCAGTTATCAACTAGCGGGGTTCCAAGAGACCCAGTACTTC

V: TRBV5-6
J: TRBJ2-1
D: .
size: .
CDR3: CASSLRKYEQFF
DNA: TGTGCCAGCAGCTTGAGGAAATACGAGCAGTTCTTC

V: TRBV28
J: TRBJ1-2
D: TRBD1
size: .
CDR3: CASSVQGHYGYTF
DNA: TGTGCCAGCAGTGTACAGGGGCACTATGGCTACACCTTC

V: TRBV10-3
J: TRBJ1-4
D: .
size: .
CDR3: CAISEGQGPATNEKLFF
DNA: TGTGCCATCAGTGAGGGGCAGGGACCTGCAACTAATGAAAAACTGTTTTTT